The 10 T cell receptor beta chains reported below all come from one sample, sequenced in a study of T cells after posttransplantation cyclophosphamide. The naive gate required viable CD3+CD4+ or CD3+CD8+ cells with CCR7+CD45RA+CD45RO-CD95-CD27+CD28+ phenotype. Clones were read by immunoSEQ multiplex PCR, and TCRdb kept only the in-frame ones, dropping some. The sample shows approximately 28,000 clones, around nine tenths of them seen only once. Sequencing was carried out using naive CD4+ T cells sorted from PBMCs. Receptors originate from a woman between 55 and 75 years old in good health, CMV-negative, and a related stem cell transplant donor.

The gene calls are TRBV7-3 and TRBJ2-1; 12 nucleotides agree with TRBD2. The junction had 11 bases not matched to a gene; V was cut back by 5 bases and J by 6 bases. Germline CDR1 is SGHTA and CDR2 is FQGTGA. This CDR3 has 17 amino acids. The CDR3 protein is CASSLTLAGGPTNEQFF. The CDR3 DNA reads TGTGCCAGCAGCCTGACCCTAGCGGGAGGGCCGACCAATGAGCAGTTCTTC.

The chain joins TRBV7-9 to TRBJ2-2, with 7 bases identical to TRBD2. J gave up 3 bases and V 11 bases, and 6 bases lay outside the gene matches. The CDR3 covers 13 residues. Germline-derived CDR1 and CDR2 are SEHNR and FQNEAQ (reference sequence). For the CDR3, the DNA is TGTGCCGGGGGGGACTATCACACCGGGGAGCTGTTTTTT. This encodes CAGGDYHTGELFF.

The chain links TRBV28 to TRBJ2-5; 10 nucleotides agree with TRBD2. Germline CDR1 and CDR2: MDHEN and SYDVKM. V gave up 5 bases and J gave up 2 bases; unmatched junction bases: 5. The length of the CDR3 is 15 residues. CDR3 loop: CASSQTSGPQETQYF. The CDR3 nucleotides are TGTGCCAGCAGTCAGACTAGCGGGCCGCAAGAGACCCAGTACTTC.

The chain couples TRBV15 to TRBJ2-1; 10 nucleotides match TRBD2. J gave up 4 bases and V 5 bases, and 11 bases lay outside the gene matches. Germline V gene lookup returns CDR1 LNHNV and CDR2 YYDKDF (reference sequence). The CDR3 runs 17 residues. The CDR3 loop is CATSAGPGLALYNEQFF. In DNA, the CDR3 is TGTGCCACCAGCGCAGGACCGGGACTAGCGCTTTACAATGAGCAGTTCTTC. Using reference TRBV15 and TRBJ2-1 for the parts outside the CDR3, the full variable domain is DAMVIQNPRYQVTQFGKPVTLSCSQTLNHNVMYWYQQKSSQAPKLLFHYYDKDFNNEADTPDNFQSRRPNTSFCFLDIRSPGLGDTAMYLCATSAGPGLALYNEQFFGPGTRLTVL.

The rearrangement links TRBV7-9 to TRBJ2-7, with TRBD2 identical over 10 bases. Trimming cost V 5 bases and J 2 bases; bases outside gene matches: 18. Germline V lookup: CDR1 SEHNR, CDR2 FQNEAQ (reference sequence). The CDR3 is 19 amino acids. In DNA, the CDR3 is TGTGCCAGCAGCCTCCAGATTTCTAGCGGGAGATCTTCAACCTACGAGCAGTACTTC. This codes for CASSLQISSGRSSTYEQYF.

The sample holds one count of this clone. The CDR3 DNA follows: TGTGCTAGTGGGACCGGGATTAGCACAGATACGCAGTATTTT. This encodes CASGTGISTDTQYF. The V gene is TRBV12-5, the J gene TRBJ2-3; D perhaps matches TRBD2 (5 bases). Germline V CDR1 and CDR2: LGHNT, FRNRAP. The CDR3 length is 14 residues. V was trimmed by 6 bases and J by 0 bases, leaving 10 bases between them. The whole variable domain, filled in from reference TRBV12-5 and TRBJ2-3, reads DARVTQTPRHKVTEMGQEVTMRCQPILGHNTVFWYRQTMMQGLELLAYFRNRAPLDDSGMPKDRFSAEMPDATLATLKIQPSEPRDSAVYFCASGTGISTDTQYFGPGTRLTVL.

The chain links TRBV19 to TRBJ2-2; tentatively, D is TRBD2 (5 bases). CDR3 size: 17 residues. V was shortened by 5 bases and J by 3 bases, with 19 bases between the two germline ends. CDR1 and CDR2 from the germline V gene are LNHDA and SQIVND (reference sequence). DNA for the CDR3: TGTGCCAGTAGTCCCCTCCGCTTGGCGGAGGACACCGGGGAGCTGTTTTTT. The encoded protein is CASSPLRLAEDTGELFF. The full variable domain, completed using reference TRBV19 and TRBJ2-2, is DGGITQSPKYLFRKEGQNVTLSCEQNLNHDAMYWYRQDPGQGLRLIYYSQIVNDFQKGDIAEGYSVSREKKESFPLTVTSAQKNPTAFYLCASSPLRLAEDTGELFFGEGSRLTVL.

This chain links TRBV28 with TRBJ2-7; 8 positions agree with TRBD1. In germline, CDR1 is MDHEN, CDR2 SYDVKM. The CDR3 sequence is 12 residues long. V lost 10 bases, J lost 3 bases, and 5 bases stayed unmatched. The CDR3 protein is CATKQGVYEQYF. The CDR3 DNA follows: TGTGCCACCAAACAGGGGGTCTACGAGCAGTACTTC.

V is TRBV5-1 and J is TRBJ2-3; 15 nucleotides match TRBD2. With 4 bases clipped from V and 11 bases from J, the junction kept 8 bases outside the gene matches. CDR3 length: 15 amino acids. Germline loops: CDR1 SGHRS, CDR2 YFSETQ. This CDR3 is CASSEGTSGGLEQYF. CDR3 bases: TGCGCCAGCAGCGAAGGGACTAGCGGGGGGTTAGAGCAGTATTTT.

The CDR3 region is CASSSQLAGAGELFF. The CDR3 DNA reads TGTGCCAGCAGCTCCCAGCTGGCGGGAGCCGGGGAGCTGTTTTTT. The chain carries TRBV7-3 and TRBJ2-2, with 7 bases lining up with TRBD2. V was clipped by 4 bases and J by 6 bases; unmatched bases: 8. CDR3 length: 15 amino acids. CDR1 and CDR2 (germline): SGHTA, FQGTGA.